One and the same sample provided the 23 T cell receptor beta chains below, sequenced in a study of post-analysis software for immune sequencing data. These receptors lack a known antigen. Study-wide points: When patients were compared with controls, 4 or 5 TRBV segments were more frequent, TRBV5-6, TRBV5-1 and TRBV20-1 among them.

cDNA libraries of TCR beta carried unique molecular identifiers. TCRdb re-analysed the PCR reads in MiXCR, keeping a single row per CDR3 protein. The table lists hundreds of thousands of distinct CDR3 sequences, roughly two fifths of them singletons, with more than 1.5% in the top ten. Sequencing was performed on blood. The receptors were gathered from a girl aged 10-17 years with multiple sclerosis.

This chain uses TRBV20-1 with TRBJ2-5, with a possible D match to TRBD2 (5 bases). Germline lookup yields CDR1 DFQATT and CDR2 SNEGSKA (reference sequence). CDR3 size: 11 residues. Trimming left V 4 bases short and J 4 bases short, with 7 bases between. This CDR3 reads CSAKGVETQYF. CDR3 nucleotide sequence: TGCAGTGCTAAGGGAGTAGAGACCCAGTACTTC.

The chain links TRBV20-1 to TRBJ2-7, with a tentative D call TRBD2 (5 bases). V gave up 6 bases and J gave up 3 bases, with 18 bases separating them. The CDR3 is 14 residues long. Germline loops: CDR1 DFQATT, CDR2 SNEGSKA (reference sequence). The CDR3 DNA reads as TGCAGTGCCCAAAGCCCTAACCGGGACTACGAGCAGTACTTC. This codes for CSAQSPNRDYEQYF.

This clonotype occurred once. This chain joins TRBV7-2 and TRBJ2-5; a weak D match, TRBD2 (5 bases). V was cut by 5 bases and J by 2 bases, with 12 bases left in between. This CDR3 comprises 14 residues. Germline assignment: CDR1 SGHTA and CDR2 FQGNSA. The chain's CDR3 is CASSATRLQETQYF. As DNA, the CDR3 is TGTGCCAGCAGCGCCACTAGGCTACAAGAGACCCAGTACTTC.

This clonotype showed up just a few times. The chain joins TRBV12-3 or TRBV12-4 to TRBJ2-1; no definite D call. CDR3 length: 16 amino acids. The V end was cut by 5 bases, the J end by 2 bases, with 16 bases between. The DNA of the CDR3 is TGTGCCAGCAGTCGGCAGAGGTGGGTGACCTACAATGAGCAGTTCTTC. Amino acid sequence: CASSRQRWVTYNEQFF.

This rearrangement joins TRBV6-5 to TRBJ1-1, with D possibly being TRBD1 (5 bases). CDR3 size: 14 residues. CDR1 is MNHEY and CDR2 is SVGAGI in the germline V gene. The V end lost 5 bases, the J end lost 3 bases, and 13 bases lay between the germline ends. As DNA, the CDR3 is TGTGCCAGCAGTCTCAGGGTGATGGACACTGAAGCTTTCTTT. Amino acid sequence: CASSLRVMDTEAFF.

CDR3 DNA: TGTGCCAGCACAGAGTCCGGACTAGCGAGAGAAAATGAGCAGTTCTTC. Its protein product is CASTESGLARENEQFF. V and J are TRBV12-3 or TRBV12-4 and TRBJ2-1, with 9 bases lining up with TRBD2. V lost 7 bases and J lost 7; bases outside the gene matches: 14. The CDR3 sequence is 16 residues long.

The J gene is TRBJ1-2, the V gene TRBV11-2, with D uncertain. The CDR3 loop spans 15 amino acids. Deletions cut 0 bases from V and 3 bases from J, with 11 bases between. Germline V gene data show CDR1 as SGHAT and CDR2 as FQNNGV. The CDR3 loop is CASSLDPASYYGYTF. CDR3 sequence (DNA): TGTGCCAGCAGCTTAGATCCCGCCAGTTACTATGGCTACACCTTC.

The chain has TRBV6-1 and TRBJ1-5, with D tentatively TRBD1 (6 bases). The V gene's germline CDR1 is MNHNS and CDR2 SASEGT. The length of the CDR3 is 16 residues. Trimming shortened V by 7 bases and J by 1 base, and 17 bases separated the two germline ends. CDR3 protein: CASTSSGAKSNQPQHF. DNA of the CDR3: TGTGCCAGCACCTCTTCGGGGGCGAAAAGCAATCAGCCCCAGCATTTT.

This clonotype occurred a few times. J is TRBJ2-7 and V is TRBV10-3; a possible D gene is TRBD1 (7 bases). The J call may be in error: the DNA end matches TRBJ2-5 better. Germline V gene data show CDR1 as ENHRY and CDR2 as SYGVKD. This CDR3 contains 12 residues. As DNA, the CDR3 is TGTGCCATCGGAGGGGGCGGGGAGACCCAGTACTTC. Its translation is CAIGGGGETQYF.

In its sample, this clonotype was seen once. Here the CDR3 reads CASSQDQGYSPLHF. The CDR3 nucleotides are TGCGCCAGCAGCCAAGATCAGGGTTACTCACCCCTCCACTTT. The chain links TRBV4-1 to TRBJ1-6; TRBD1 might be the D (5 bases). This CDR3 contains 14 residues. CDR1 is MGHRA, CDR2 YSYEKL, per germline. The V gene lost 0 bases and the J gene lost 10 bases, with 10 bases spanning the gap.

The V and J genes are TRBV10-3 and TRBJ2-3; D is tentatively TRBD1 or TRBD2 (6 bases each). V was trimmed by 6 bases and J by 7 bases, leaving 23 bases between them. Germline CDR1 is ENHRY and CDR2 is SYGVKD. The CDR3 covers 16 residues. For the CDR3, the DNA is TGTGCCATCAGGCCCCCGGGGGCCGCCCCGAGTAATACGCAGTATTTT. It yields the protein CAIRPPGAAPSNTQYF.

Comments on this clonotype: A read error may produce the germline difference seen at one junction end. The V gene is TRBV12-3 or TRBV12-4, the J gene TRBJ1-2; D is possibly TRBD1 (5 bases). This CDR3 comprises 13 residues. The CDR3 DNA sequence: TGTGCCGGCAGTGGGACGGATCTTCGGGGCTACACCTTC. This encodes CAGSGTDLRGYTF.

The chain has TRBV6-4 and TRBJ2-1, with D tentatively TRBD2 (5 bases). V was shortened by 0 bases and J by 2 bases, with 11 bases between the two germline ends. CDR3 length equals 16 residues. Per the germline V gene, CDR1 is MRHNA and CDR2 is SNTAGT. CDR3 residues: CASSDSDSATYNEQFF. In DNA, the CDR3 is TGTGCCAGCAGTGACTCCGATAGCGCGACCTACAATGAGCAGTTCTTC.

The CDR3 DNA is TGTGCCACTTCTCGGCAGGGACTAGAGACCCAGTACTTC. This translates into CATSRQGLETQYF. The chain is built from TRBV10-3 and TRBJ2-5; D may be TRBD2 (6 bases). CDR3 length: 13 residues. Trimming stripped 10 bases from V and 4 bases from J, with 16 bases between. Germline V gene lookup returns CDR1 ENHRY and CDR2 SYGVKD.

There are a few counts of this clonotype. The chain has TRBV9 and TRBJ1-2; 7 nucleotides match TRBD1. The CDR3 is made up of 14 amino acids. V lost 0 bases and J lost 2; bases outside the gene matches: 1. Germline V gives CDR1 SGDLS, CDR2 YYNGEE. Written as DNA, the CDR3 is TGTGCCAGCAGCGTAGGGACAGGCAACTATGGCTACACCTTC. It is translated as CASSVGTGNYGYTF.

The chain combines TRBV12-3 or TRBV12-4 with TRBJ2-7; perhaps TRBD2 as D (6 bases). The V and J ends lost 6 bases and 2 bases respectively, with 23 bases between them. The CDR3 consists of 17 residues. The CDR3 here is CASSSGMGSGHTYEQYF. Here the CDR3 DNA reads TGTGCCAGCAGCTCCGGGATGGGTAGCGGACATACCTACGAGCAGTACTTC.

This chain connects TRBV7-3 to TRBJ2-2, with TRBD1 as a possible D gene (5 bases). This CDR3 is built from 15 residues. Deletions cut 5 bases from V and 3 bases from J, with 13 bases between. CDR1 and CDR2 from the germline V gene are SGHTA and FQGTGA. CDR3 in amino acids: CASSPSRVDTGELFF. The CDR3 DNA reads as TGTGCCAGCAGCCCCTCCAGGGTGGACACCGGGGAGCTGTTTTTT.

The chain joins TRBV13 to TRBJ2-3; possible D gene TRBD2, 5 bases. The CDR3 covers 14 residues. Trimming pared 1 base from V and 2 bases from J, leaving 7 bases between. Germline CDR1 reads PRHDT; CDR2 reads FYEKMQ (reference sequence). CDR3 loop: CASSLELDTDTQYF. The CDR3 DNA sequence: TGTGCCAGCAGCTTAGAACTAGACACAGATACGCAGTATTTT.

With respect to this clonotype: A read error may produce the germline difference seen at one junction end. The chain combines TRBV5-1 with TRBJ2-6, with D unclear. Germline V gene lookup returns CDR1 SGHRS and CDR2 YFSETQ. This CDR3 spans 14 amino acids. The CDR3 region has the DNA TGCGCCGGCAGAGAACCCTCTGGGGCCAACGTCCTGACTTTC. It codes for CAGREPSGANVLTF.

The chain combines TRBV7-9 with TRBJ2-5, with 8 bases fitting TRBD2. The V gene's germline CDR1 is SEHNR and CDR2 FQNEAQ (reference sequence). The junction had 4 bases not matched to a gene; V was cut back by 2 bases and J by 2 bases. The CDR3 totals 15 residues. CDR3 bases: TGTGCCAGCAGCTTACCCGGGACTAGACAAGAGACCCAGTACTTC. This codes for CASSLPGTRQETQYF.

The rearrangement joins TRBV4-1 to TRBJ2-5; the D gene is possibly TRBD1 (6 bases). The CDR3 totals 13 residues. Looked up from germline, CDR1 is MGHRA and CDR2 is YSYEKL. The V gene lost 2 bases and the J gene lost 5 bases, with 9 bases spanning the gap. In DNA form, the CDR3 reads TGCGCCAGCAGCCAACCTACAGGGGAGACCCAGTACTTC. Its protein is CASSQPTGETQYF.

The chain recombines TRBV3-1 with TRBJ1-1; D might be TRBD1 (6 bases). CDR1 LGHDT and CDR2 YNNKEL come from the germline V gene (reference sequence). The V gene lost 4 bases and the J gene lost 1 base, with 13 bases spanning the gap. This CDR3 has 15 residues. The CDR3 spells CASSPRDRRNTEAFF. CDR3 nucleotide sequence: TGTGCCAGCAGCCCCAGAGACAGGCGGAACACTGAAGCTTTCTTT.

This clonotype has more than one count but fewer than ten. This chain uses TRBV25-1 with TRBJ2-1; 10 nucleotides line up with TRBD2. Losses at the gene ends were 10 bases for V and 4 bases for J; bases not matched to a gene: 13. Germline lookup yields CDR1 MGHDK and CDR2 SYGVNS. The CDR3 is made up of 16 amino acids. The CDR3, as DNA: TGTGCCACCTCCCCCCCTAGCGGGGGTGATTACAATGAGCAGTTCTTC. The encoded protein is CATSPPSGGDYNEQFF.